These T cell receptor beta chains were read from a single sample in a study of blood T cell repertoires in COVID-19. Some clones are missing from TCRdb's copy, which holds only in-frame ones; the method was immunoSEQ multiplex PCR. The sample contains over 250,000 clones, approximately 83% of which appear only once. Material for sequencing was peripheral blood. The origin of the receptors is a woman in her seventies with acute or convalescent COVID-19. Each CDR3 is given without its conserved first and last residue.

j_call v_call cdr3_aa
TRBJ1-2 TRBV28 ASSLSGGNYGYT
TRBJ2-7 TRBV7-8 ASSRAGRTYEQY
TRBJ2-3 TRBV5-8 ASSLGASGGTRGTDTQY
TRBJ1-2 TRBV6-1 ASSEGQRYGYT
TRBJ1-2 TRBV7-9 ASSGRQGNGYT
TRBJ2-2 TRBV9 ASSVGPGELF
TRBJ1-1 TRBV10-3 AISPRDYAEAF
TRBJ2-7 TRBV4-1 ASTPTSGGRYEQY
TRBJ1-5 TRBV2 ASMRQGGGTQH
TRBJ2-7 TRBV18 ASSAAGQGINEQY
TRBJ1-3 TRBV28 ASSTRTRGNTIY
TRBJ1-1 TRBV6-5 ASTGSGGPNTEAF
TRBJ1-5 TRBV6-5 ASRAPGRGQH
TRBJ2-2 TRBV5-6 ASSLGTGRTVNTGELF
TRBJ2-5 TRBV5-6 ASSPGWGTLETQY
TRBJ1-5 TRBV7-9 ASSSAGGDQPQH
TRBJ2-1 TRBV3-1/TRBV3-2 ASSLTSGGPKNEQF
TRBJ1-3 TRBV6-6 ASSYGTGSDTIY
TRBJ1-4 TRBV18 ASSLNRGEKLF
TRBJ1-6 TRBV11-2 ASSVKILGTASFSPLH